This T cell receptor beta chain was observed in a study of patients and donors after allogeneic stem cell transplantation. This clonotype was observed a few times. TCRdb re-analysed the RT-PCR reads in MiXCR, keeping a single row per CDR3 protein. This table holds roughly 960,000 distinct CDR3 sequences, about a sixth found once. Sequencing input: blood, either unsorted or a sorted T cell fraction (not recorded which). This receptor was obtained from a human donor who was either an allogeneic HSCT recipient or a stem cell or donor lymphocyte infusion donor (not recorded which). It is not recorded whose cells these are; they may come from a transplant donor.

DNA for the CDR3: TGCAGTGCTAGGTCAGCGGGATCCAGCTCCTATAATTCACCCCTCCACTTT. Its translation is CSARSAGSSSYNSPLHF. The chain employs TRBV20-1 and TRBJ1-6, with unresolved D. The V end was cut by 3 bases, the J end by 0 bases, with 15 bases between. Per germline, CDR1 DFQATT and CDR2 SNEGSKA (reference sequence). The CDR3 consists of 17 residues.